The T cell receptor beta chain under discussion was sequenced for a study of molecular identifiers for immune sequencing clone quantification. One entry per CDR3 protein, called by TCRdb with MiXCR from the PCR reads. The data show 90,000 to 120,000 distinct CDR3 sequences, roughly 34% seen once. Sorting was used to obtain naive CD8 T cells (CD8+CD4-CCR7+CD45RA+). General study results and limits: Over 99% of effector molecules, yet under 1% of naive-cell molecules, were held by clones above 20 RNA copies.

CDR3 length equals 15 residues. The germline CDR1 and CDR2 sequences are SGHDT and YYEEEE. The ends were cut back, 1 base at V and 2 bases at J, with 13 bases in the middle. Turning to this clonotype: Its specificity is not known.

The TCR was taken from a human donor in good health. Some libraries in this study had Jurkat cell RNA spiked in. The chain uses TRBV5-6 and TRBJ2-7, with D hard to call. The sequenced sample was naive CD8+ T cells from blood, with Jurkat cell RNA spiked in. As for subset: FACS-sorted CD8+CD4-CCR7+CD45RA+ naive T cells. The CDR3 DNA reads TGTGCCAGCAGCTTGCGGACGGAGCACACCTACGAGCAGTACTTC. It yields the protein CASSLRTEHTYEQYF.